This T cell receptor (beta chain) was recorded in a study of radiotherapy plus CTLA-4 blockade in lung cancer. A word on this clone: The target antigen is unknown.

Only in-frame clones appear in the TCRdb table, and some are missing; sequencing was by immunoSEQ multiplex PCR. Altogether about 50,000 clones are present, approximately 81% being singletons, with the ten largest covering around 30%. The study, taken as a whole, reports: Reportedly, early blood T cell clone dynamics best predicted response, with interferon-beta.

Germline trimming cut 1 base from V and 4 bases from J; bases unmatched to any gene: 4. The germline V gene has CDR1 SGHTA and CDR2 FQGNSA. The CDR3 consists of 15 residues. The starting material was peripheral blood, obtained from a patient treated with radiotherapy plus ipilimumab. The clonotype comes from a human donor with non-small cell lung cancer whose response to radiotherapy plus ipilimumab could not be evaluated. V and J are TRBV7-2 and TRBJ1-2, with 9 bases that match TRBD1. CDR3: CASSLVGQGLYGYTF. The CDR3 DNA reads as TGTGCCAGCAGCTTAGTAGGACAGGGGCTCTATGGCTACACCTTC.